The sequence of this T cell receptor beta chain was determined in a study of shared clonotypes between healthy human individuals. Whole-study findings and limits: Relative to clonotypes present in all four donors, those not shared had lower generation probabilities. Blood was the only sampled material, and tissue repertoires likely differ.

The J segment lost 4 bases and the V segment lost 5 bases, leaving 6 bases of the junction unmatched. This CDR3 contains 15 residues. Germline V gene lookup returns CDR1 MNHEY and CDR2 SMNVEV (reference sequence). Comments on this clone: Antigen unknown.

Per the authors' pipeline: With immunoSEQ giving junction-only sequences and no quality scores, filtering differed. The assay was immunoSEQ multiplex PCR, and TCRdb's table has in-frame clones only and misses some. V and J calls and clone size come straight from that table; D and trimming were deduced from the DNA. This sample has about 1.9 million clones, with 93% found just once. Selected positively for CCR7 and CD45RO-negative, naive CD8 cells excluded terminally differentiated effector memory CD45RA+ cells. The receptor's source is a man younger than 30 in good health. Some clones in this sample may be carry-over from other donors' samples. This chain connects TRBV27 to TRBJ2-1, with 9 bases fitting TRBD1. What was sequenced was naive CD8+ T cells from PBMCs. The CDR3 sequence: CASSDRDRVYNEQFF. DNA for the CDR3: TGTGCCAGCAGTGACCGGGACAGGGTTTACAATGAGCAGTTCTTC.